This T cell receptor (beta chain) was observed in a study of blood T cells in healthy people across ages. Whole-study findings and limits: Roughly linearly, TCR beta diversity per million T cells fell as age increased. Samples with more naive T cells showed higher observed beta diversity.

Comments on this clonotype: The antigen is not known. This may come from a read error, since a much larger clone is one base off.

Using a J-beta primer mix together with a sample-barcoded 5' primer, a second PCR was run for about 7 to 12 cycles. TCRdb re-called the 5' RACE reads with MiXCR, one entry per CDR3 protein. Of about 750,000 distinct CDR3 sequences listed, roughly 50% are singletons. The receptor was isolated from an elderly man in good health. Sequences were obtained from blood.

CDR3 residues: CGAQGQGGSGEQFF. CDR3 bases: TGCGGTGCTCAAGGACAGGGGGGTTCGGGTGAGCAGTTCTTC. The rearrangement uses TRBV20-1 and TRBJ2-1; 10 positions match TRBD1. The CDR3 spans 14 residues. Germline CDR1 reads DFQATT; CDR2 reads SNEGSKA (reference sequence).